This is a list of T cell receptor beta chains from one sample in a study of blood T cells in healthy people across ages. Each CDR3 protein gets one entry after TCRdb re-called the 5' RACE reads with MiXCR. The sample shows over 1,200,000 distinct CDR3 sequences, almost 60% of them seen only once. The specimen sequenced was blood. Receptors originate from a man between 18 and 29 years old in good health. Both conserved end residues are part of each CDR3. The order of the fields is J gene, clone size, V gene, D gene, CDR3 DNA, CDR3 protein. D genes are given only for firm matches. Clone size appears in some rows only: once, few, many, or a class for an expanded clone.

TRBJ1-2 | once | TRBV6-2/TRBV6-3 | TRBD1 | TGTGCCAGCAGTTACCAGGGGGCGCGGGCCTATGGCTACACCTTC | CASSYQGARAYGYTF
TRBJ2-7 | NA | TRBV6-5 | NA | TGTGCCAGCAGTTACTCGAGTTTAACAGGGTGGTACGAGCAGTACTTC | CASSYSSLTGWYEQYF
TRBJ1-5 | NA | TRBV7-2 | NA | TGTGCCAGCAGCTTGAATGATTGGCTGTATAGCAATCAGCCCCAGCATTTT | CASSLNDWLYSNQPQHF
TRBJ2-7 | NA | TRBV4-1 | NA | TGCGCCAGCAGCCTCAAAAGCCCCCACGGGGGAAGCTCCTACGAGCAGTACTTC | CASSLKSPHGGSSYEQYF
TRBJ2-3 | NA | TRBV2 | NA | TGTGCCAGCAGTGAACAGGGTTCAGATACGCAGTATTTT | CASSEQGSDTQYF
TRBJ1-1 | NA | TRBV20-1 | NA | TGCAGTGCTAGGGGGGCGGGAAACACTGAAGCTTTCTTT | CSARGAGNTEAFF
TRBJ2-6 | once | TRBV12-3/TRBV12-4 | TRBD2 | TGTGCCAGCAGTTTCCCAGCGGGAGGCGACTCTGGGGCCAACGTCCTGACTTTC | CASSFPAGGDSGANVLTF
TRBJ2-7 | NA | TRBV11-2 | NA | TGTGCCAGCAGCTTAGTAGGCCCGTCTAAGTACGAGCAGTACTTC | CASSLVGPSKYEQYF
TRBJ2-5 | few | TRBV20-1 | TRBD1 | TGCAGTGCTAGAGTCGGGACAGGCGAAGAGACCCAGTACTTC | CSARVGTGEETQYF
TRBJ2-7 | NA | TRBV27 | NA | TGTGCCAGCAGGCACCTGAGCTACGAGCAGTACTTC | CASRHLSYEQYF
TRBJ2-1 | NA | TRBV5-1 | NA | TGCGCCAGCAGGGTCGGGCAGGACCACTACAATGAGCAGTTCTTC | CASRVGQDHYNEQFF
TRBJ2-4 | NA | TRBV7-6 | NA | TGTGCCAGCAGCTTAATGCAGGCCCCACATCTCCGGGAGCAGTACTTC | CASSLMQAPHLREQYF
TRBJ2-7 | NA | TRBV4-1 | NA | TGCGCCAGCAGCCAAGGGAAGGGGCAGTACTTC | CASSQGKGQYF
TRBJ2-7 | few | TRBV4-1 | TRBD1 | TGCGCCAGCAGCCAAATTACTGGACAGGGAGGCGAGCAGTACTTC | CASSQITGQGGEQYF
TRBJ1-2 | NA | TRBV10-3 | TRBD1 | TGTGCCATCCATCAACAGGGGATTTCGAACTATGGCTACACCTTC | CAIHQQGISNYGYTF
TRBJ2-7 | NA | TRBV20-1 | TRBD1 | TGCAGTGCTAGTGAGGGGACAGGACCCTACGAGCAGTACTTC | CSASEGTGPYEQYF
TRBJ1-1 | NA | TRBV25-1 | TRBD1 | TGTGCCAGCAGCCAGGGGGTTAGGGCTTTCTTT | CASSQGVRAFF
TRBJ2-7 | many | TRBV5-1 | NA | TGCGCCAGCAGCCAAGGGACGGTCACCTACGAGCAGTACTTC | CASSQGTVTYEQYF
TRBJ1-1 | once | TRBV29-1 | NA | TGCAGCGTTCCAGAAGAAGCTTTCTTT | CSVPEEAFF
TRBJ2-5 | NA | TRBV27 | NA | TGTGCCAGCAGTTGGGGGTCCTTCAGCCAAGAGACCCAGTACTTC | CASSWGSFSQETQYF
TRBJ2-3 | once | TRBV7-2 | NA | TGTGCCAGCAGGCGTACGGGGGCTACAGATACGCAGTATTTT | CASRRTGATDTQYF
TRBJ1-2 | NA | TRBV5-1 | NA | TGCGCCAGCAGCTTGGTCGGCTCACCTGATGGCTACACCTTC | CASSLVGSPDGYTF
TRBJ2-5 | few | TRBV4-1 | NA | TGCGCCAGCAGCCAGGAGACAGGTTCGGAGACCCAGTACTTC | CASSQETGSETQYF
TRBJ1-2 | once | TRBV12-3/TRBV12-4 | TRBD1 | TGTGCCAGCAGCAAGAGATGGGGGACAGGGGGCTTAGATGGCTATGGCTACACCTTC | CASSKRWGTGGLDGYGYTF
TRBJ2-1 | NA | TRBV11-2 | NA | TGTGCCAGCAGCCCTAAGGGGATGAGGGGCAATGAGCAGTTCTTC | CASSPKGMRGNEQFF
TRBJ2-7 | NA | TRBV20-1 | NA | TGCAGTGCTTCCAGGGGAATCGGGCTCTACGAGCAGTACTTC | CSASRGIGLYEQYF
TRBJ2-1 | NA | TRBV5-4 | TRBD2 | TGTGCCAGCCGTTCCAGACTAGCGGGAGGGTCCTCCTACAATGAGCAGTTCTTC | CASRSRLAGGSSYNEQFF